A single sample gave rise to the 20 T cell receptor beta chains below, sequenced in a study of spatial heterogeneity in lung cancer. Points from the study as a whole: The study found that expanded intratumoral alpha and beta TCR counts tracked tumor mutation counts.

Their antigens are not known. MiXCR, applied by TCRdb to the 5' RACE reads, yields one record per CDR3 protein. The sample gives more than 3,000 distinct CDR3 sequences, roughly 15% of which show up once; more than 9% is in the top ten. This sample's time point: sample taken at primary tumor resection. Specimen: lung tumor tissue, collected at surgery. These receptors all come from a male donor with early-stage non-small cell lung cancer.

This clonotype rates as medium-sized. The rearrangement joins TRBV18 to TRBJ1-1; D is unclear. Trimming removed 3 bases from V and 0 bases from J, with 8 bases in between. In germline, CDR1 is KGHSH, CDR2 LQKENI. The CDR3 loop spans 14 amino acids. Here the CDR3 DNA reads TGTGCCAGCTCACCGACGGGGATGAACACTGAAGCTTTCTTT. Protein sequence: CASSPTGMNTEAFF.

This clonotype ranks as medium-sized (0.01 to 0.1%). The V call is TRBV20-1, the J call TRBJ2-3; 10 bases line up with TRBD2. The CDR3 loop spans 14 amino acids. V shed 5 bases and J 6 bases; nucleotides not matched to a gene: 8. Per the germline V gene, CDR1 is DFQATT and CDR2 is SNEGSKA (reference sequence). The CDR3 region is CSAPLAGEWDTQYF. The CDR3 DNA reads as TGCAGTGCTCCTCTAGCGGGAGAATGGGATACGCAGTATTTT.

In this sample, this clonotype turned up many times. V and J are TRBV7-2 and TRBJ2-3, with D tentatively TRBD2 (6 bases). V was cut by 4 bases and J by 0 bases, with 14 bases left in between. Germline V lookup: CDR1 SGHTA, CDR2 FQGNSA. This CDR3 is built from 16 residues. CDR3 DNA: TGTGCCAGCAGCTCCGGAGCGGGTCTTAGCACAGATACGCAGTATTTT. Residues: CASSSGAGLSTDTQYF.

This clonotype is large (0.1 to 1%). CDR3 sequence (DNA): TGTGCCAGCAGCTTAGAGAGACAGAACACTGAAGCTTTCTTT. This encodes CASSLERQNTEAFF. The chain recombines TRBV11-2 with TRBJ1-1; no definite D call. The V end lost 0 bases, the J end lost 1 base, and 6 bases lay between the germline ends. Germline-derived CDR1 and CDR2 are SGHAT and FQNNGV. The CDR3 totals 14 residues.

Relative to its sample, this clonotype is medium-sized. The V gene is TRBV6-6, the J gene TRBJ1-5; D remains unclear. Per germline, CDR1 MNHNY and CDR2 SVGAGI (reference sequence). V lost 6 bases and J lost 5, with 11 bases in between. CDR3 size: 13 residues. This CDR3 is CASSALRDQPQHF. The DNA of the CDR3 is TGTGCCAGCAGCGCCCTGCGGGATCAGCCCCAGCATTTT.

By sample fraction, this clonotype is medium-sized. The J gene is TRBJ2-1, the V gene TRBV28, with 7 nucleotides matching TRBD2. V lost 4 bases to trimming and J lost 0 bases; unmatched junction nucleotides: 12. Looked up from germline, CDR1 is MDHEN and CDR2 is SYDVKM. CDR3 length: 18 amino acids. The chain's CDR3 is CASSSPLLAVSSYNEQFF. CDR3 in DNA: TGTGCCAGCAGTTCACCCCTCCTAGCGGTTAGCTCCTACAATGAGCAGTTCTTC.

This clonotype ranks as medium-sized (0.01 to 0.1%). The V and J genes are TRBV28 and TRBJ2-7; 12 nucleotides match TRBD2. Germline CDR1 reads MDHEN; CDR2 reads SYDVKM. Trimming removed 5 bases from V and 1 base from J; junction bases left unmatched: 18. CDR3 length: 20 residues. The CDR3 sequence is CASSPTGVGLAGGVSYEQYF. The DNA of the CDR3 is TGTGCCAGCAGTCCAACAGGGGTAGGGCTAGCGGGAGGGGTATCCTACGAGCAGTACTTC.

The genes are TRBV27 and TRBJ2-3; possible D gene TRBD2, 6 bases. The germline V and J ends were trimmed by 7 bases and 0 bases, with 14 bases remaining between them. CDR1 MNHEY and CDR2 SMNVEV come from the germline V gene (reference sequence). This CDR3 is built from 15 residues. CDR3 amino acids: CASTHGTASTDTQYF. In DNA form, the CDR3 reads TGTGCCAGCACCCATGGGACTGCTAGCACAGATACGCAGTATTTT.

This clonotype counts as medium-sized. This sequence joins TRBV28 and TRBJ2-7; D possibly corresponds to TRBD2 (6 bases). CDR3 size: 14 residues. Germline CDR1 is MDHEN and CDR2 is SYDVKM. Trimming took off 5 bases at V and 0 bases at J, with 11 bases between the two ends. The chain's CDR3 is CASSLLASSYEQYF. In DNA, the CDR3 is TGTGCCAGCAGTCTTCTAGCGAGCTCCTACGAGCAGTACTTC.

The sample holds many counts of this clonotype. The chain uses TRBV20-1 and TRBJ2-1; no definite D call. This CDR3 region has 12 residues. V was pared by 3 bases and J by 4 bases, with 7 bases between. Germline CDR1 is DFQATT and CDR2 is SNEGSKA (reference sequence). CDR3 sequence (DNA): TGCAGTGCTAGTCCCTTATACAATGAGCAGTTCTTC. Encoded protein: CSASPLYNEQFF.

This clonotype is termed large. The chain joins TRBV6-5 to TRBJ2-3; D remains unclear. Germline values: CDR1 MNHEY, CDR2 SVGAGI. This CDR3 has 15 amino acids. Trimming cost V 6 bases and J 2 bases, with 15 bases left between them. CDR3 bases: TGTGCCAGCAGCCCGATGACAAAGCTCACAGATACGCAGTATTTT. This translates into CASSPMTKLTDTQYF.

This clonotype is termed medium-sized. The J gene is TRBJ1-5, the V gene TRBV6-2 or TRBV6-3, with D unresolved. V was shortened by 7 bases and J by 9 bases, with 13 bases between the two germline ends. Germline CDR1 MNHEY, CDR2 SVGEGT. The CDR3 covers 12 residues. The CDR3 DNA reads as TGTGCCAGCACTAAGACAAACGGGCCCCAGCATTTT. Amino acids: CASTKTNGPQHF.

This clonotype is deemed medium-sized (0.01 to 0.1%). The rearrangement links TRBV10-2 to TRBJ2-3; unclear D gene. The CDR3 is 14 amino acids. The V end was cut by 2 bases, the J end by 2 bases, with 8 bases between. From germline, CDR1 is WSHSY and CDR2 SAAADI. CDR3 nucleotide sequence: TGCGCCAGCAGTGAGGCCAGGTACACAGATACGCAGTATTTT. Protein product: CASSEARYTDTQYF.

In this sample, this clonotype is medium-sized. The chain carries TRBV7-3 and TRBJ1-1; the D is unclear. The CDR3 has 15 residues. Trimming removed 5 bases at V and 0 bases at J, with 13 bases between. Per germline, CDR1 SGHTA and CDR2 FQGTGA. The CDR3 is CASSISSTVNTEAFF. Written as DNA, the CDR3 is TGTGCCAGCAGCATTTCCTCCACAGTGAACACTGAAGCTTTCTTT.

By share, this clonotype ranks as medium-sized (0.01 to 0.1%). This chain connects TRBV28 to TRBJ2-1; D may be TRBD2 (5 bases). The V end was cut by 6 bases, the J end by 8 bases, with 17 bases between. The germline gives CDR1 MDHEN, CDR2 SYDVKM. This CDR3 has 14 amino acids. The CDR3 region is CASRYASSMYEQFF. The CDR3 DNA reads TGTGCCAGCAGGTACGCTTCTAGCATGTATGAGCAGTTCTTC.

This clonotype was observed many times. The chain employs TRBV9 and TRBJ2-1; no clear D gene. CDR3 length equals 16 residues. V was shortened by 2 bases and J by 3 bases, with 15 bases between the two germline ends. Germline V lookup: CDR1 SGDLS, CDR2 YYNGEE. This CDR3 reads CASSVTDSISYNEQFF. CDR3 nucleotide sequence: TGTGCCAGCAGCGTGACGGATTCTATCAGCTACAATGAGCAGTTCTTC.

This clonotype is large within its sample. This chain joins TRBV7-2 and TRBJ2-7, with D possibly matching TRBD2 (6 bases). Trimming took off 1 base at V and 1 base at J, with 14 bases between the two ends. The CDR3 sequence is 16 residues long. The germline V gene encodes CDR1 SGHTA and CDR2 FQGNSA. The CDR3 region is CASSLGGTGESYEQYF. The CDR3 coding sequence is TGTGCCAGCAGCTTAGGAGGTACGGGGGAATCCTACGAGCAGTACTTC.

This chain joins TRBV20-1 and TRBJ1-2; no definite D call. Germline V gives CDR1 DFQATT, CDR2 SNEGSKA (reference sequence). The CDR3 has 12 residues. The V end was cut by 6 bases, the J end by 1 base, with 9 bases between. Here the CDR3 reads CSAPEVNYGYTF. CDR3 nucleotides: TGCAGTGCACCTGAGGTTAACTATGGCTACACCTTC.

By share of the sample, this clonotype is medium-sized. V and J are TRBV12-3 or TRBV12-4 and TRBJ2-5; D gene ambiguous. V shed 7 bases and J shed 5 bases, with 11 bases lying between them. CDR3 size: 12 residues. CDR3 sequence (DNA): TGTGCCAGCACCTACAGTGGCGAGACCCAGTACTTC. The encoded protein is CASTYSGETQYF.

This clonotype is termed medium-sized (0.01 to 0.1%). CDR3 sequence: CASIPGSAVFEAFF. The CDR3 coding sequence is TGTGCCAGCATCCCGGGTAGCGCGGTTTTTGAAGCTTTCTTT. The rearrangement joins TRBV21-1 to TRBJ1-1. TRBV21-1 is a recognized pseudogene. The CDR3 length is 14 residues.